These 32 T cell receptor beta chains came from one sample sequenced in a study of Ad26.COV2.S vaccination and SARS-CoV-2 variants. Measured with immunoSEQ multiplex PCR; TCRdb has only the in-frame clones, and not every one. The sample has hundreds of thousands of clones; roughly 90% are singletons. Treatment noted: some 19 received Ad26.COV2.S at low or high dose, single or two shots; 5 received placebo; per-sample allocation not given. Each sample was drawn 63 days after the first injection (of vaccine or placebo). Sequencing was performed on peripheral blood, taken in a trial of Ad26.COV2.S vaccine versus placebo. Receptors originate from a person aged 18-60 years who received the Ad26.COV2.S COVID-19 vaccine or a placebo.

The genes are TRBV9 and TRBJ2-1; a weak D match, TRBD2 (6 bases). From germline, CDR1 is SGDLS and CDR2 YYNGEE. There are 16 residues in the CDR3. Trimming took 0 bases from V and 9 from J, leaving 19 bases between them. The CDR3 sequence: CASSVVQGGGRGEQFF. CDR3 coding DNA: TGTGCCAGCAGCGTAGTGCAGGGAGGCGGTCGCGGTGAGCAGTTCTTC. The full variable domain, its missing parts supplied by reference TRBV9 and TRBJ2-1, is DSGVTQTPKHLITATGQRVTLRCSPRSGDLSVYWYQQSLDQGLQFLIQYYNGEERAKGNILERFSAQQFPDLHSELNLSSLELGDSALYFCASSVVQGGGRGEQFFGPGTRLTVL.

This clone appeared a few times. The chain is built from TRBV2 and TRBJ2-7; 8 nucleotides align to TRBD1. The CDR3 spans 15 residues. Trimming at V came to 7 bases and at J to 7 bases, leaving 15 bases not matched to a gene. Germline V gene data show CDR1 as SNHLY and CDR2 as FYNNEI. CDR3 sequence: CASTERMQGAGEQYF. CDR3 sequence (DNA): TGTGCCAGCACGGAAAGGATGCAGGGGGCCGGGGAGCAGTACTTC.

V is TRBV4-3 and J is TRBJ1-3; possible D gene TRBD1, 5 bases. CDR1 LGHNA and CDR2 YSLEER come from the germline V gene. The CDR3 totals 15 residues. Trimming stripped 1 base from V and 4 bases from J, with 11 bases between. CDR3 coding DNA: TGCGCCAGCAGCCAAGCAGGGTCTTCGGGAAACACCATATATTTT. It codes for CASSQAGSSGNTIYF.

This chain joins TRBV7-2 and TRBJ1-3, with D uncertain. The CDR3 sequence is 17 residues long. Trimming took off 2 bases at V and 0 bases at J, with 14 bases between the two ends. Germline CDR1 is SGHTA and CDR2 is FQGNSA. CDR3 residues: CASSLSRRSSSGNTIYF. The CDR3, as DNA: TGTGCCAGCAGCTTAAGCAGGCGGTCCTCCTCTGGAAACACCATATATTTT.

V and J are TRBV5-5 and TRBJ1-1; a weak D match, TRBD1 (6 bases). The V end lost 1 base, the J end lost 10 bases, and 11 bases lay between the germline ends. The CDR3 covers 12 residues. Germline CDR1 and CDR2: SGHKS and YYEKEE (reference sequence). The CDR3 loop reads CASSLQGRSAFF. CDR3 DNA: TGTGCCAGCAGCTTGCAGGGGCGTTCAGCTTTCTTT.

V is TRBV24-1 and J is TRBJ2-3; 8 bases line up with TRBD1. V lost 0 bases to trimming and J lost 5 bases; unmatched junction nucleotides: 3. Germline CDR1 KGHDR, CDR2 SFDVKD. The CDR3 extends over 15 amino acids. The CDR3 nucleotides read TGTGCCACCAGTGATTTGCAAGGACAGGGAGATACGCAGTATTTT. Amino acids: CATSDLQGQGDTQYF.

The gene calls are TRBV11-2 and TRBJ2-7; TRBD1 agrees at 11 bases. Germline V gene data show CDR1 as SGHAT and CDR2 as FQNNGV. Trimming at V came to 7 bases and at J to 4 bases, leaving 6 bases not matched to a gene. The CDR3 length is 14 residues. In DNA form, the CDR3 reads TGTGCCAGCACCCCCGGACAGGGGGCGTACGAGCAGTACTTC. Amino acid sequence: CASTPGQGAYEQYF.

This clone was counted a single time. V usage is TRBV5-1 and J usage is TRBJ2-5, with a weak D call TRBD1 (6 bases). This CDR3 region has 15 residues. V was shortened by 0 bases and J by 2 bases, with 11 bases between the two germline ends. The germline V gene encodes CDR1 SGHRS and CDR2 YFSETQ. The CDR3 DNA is TGCGCCAGCAGCTTGGCTCTGGGGGCTCAAGAGACCCAGTACTTC. Translating it yields CASSLALGAQETQYF.

The genes are TRBV7-9 and TRBJ2-5; TRBD2 matches 9 bases. Germline assignment: CDR1 SEHNR and CDR2 FQNEAQ (reference sequence). The CDR3 runs to 15 residues. V shed 1 base and J 13 bases; nucleotides not matched to a gene: 13. The CDR3 DNA sequence: TGTGCCAGCAGCTTAGTAACCGGGACTAGCTTCATCAGGTACTTC. It yields the protein CASSLVTGTSFIRYF.

In regard to this clone: Other nucleotide sequences in the sample specify the same CDR3. V is TRBV11-2 and J is TRBJ1-5; D ambiguous. The CDR3 is 13 amino acids. Germline V lookup: CDR1 SGHAT, CDR2 FQNNGV. V was shortened by 0 bases and J by 7 bases, with 7 bases between the two germline ends. CDR3 loop: CASSLDQVQPQHF. For the CDR3, the DNA is TGTGCCAGCAGCTTAGATCAAGTCCAGCCCCAGCATTTT.

J is TRBJ2-7 and V is TRBV29-1; D perhaps matches TRBD2 (5 bases). The germline V gene encodes CDR1 SQVTM and CDR2 ANQGSEA. The V end was cut by 7 bases, the J end by 6 bases, with 13 bases between. The CDR3 has 11 residues. CDR3 protein: CSGKEGGEQYF. Written as DNA, the CDR3 is TGCAGCGGCAAAGAGGGCGGCGAGCAGTACTTC.

This clone came up a few times. The V call is TRBV7-2, the J call TRBJ1-1; the D is unclear. This CDR3 contains 14 residues. Trimming shortened V by 4 bases and J by 4 bases, and 13 bases separated the two germline ends. The germline gives CDR1 SGHTA, CDR2 FQGNSA. The CDR3 region has the DNA TGTGCCAGCAGCTCCCCTCGGCGGAGCACTGAAGCTTTCTTT. This translates into CASSSPRRSTEAFF.

This chain joins TRBV10-2 and TRBJ2-7; 7 bases line up with TRBD1. With 1 base clipped from V and 7 bases from J, the junction kept 4 bases outside the gene matches. CDR3 length: 13 residues. Per germline, CDR1 WSHSY and CDR2 SAAADI. CDR3 sequence reads: CASSELGGGEQYF. The DNA for the CDR3 is TGCGCCAGCAGTGAGTTAGGGGGCGGGGAGCAGTACTTC.

This clone was found a few times. The gene calls are TRBV19 and TRBJ1-5; D not certain. V was pared by 5 bases and J by 3 bases, with 11 bases between. CDR1 and CDR2 from the germline V gene are LNHDA and SQIVND (reference sequence). The CDR3 has 14 amino acids. The CDR3 bases are TGTGCCAGTAGTCCCCTTGGCAACAATCAGCCCCAGCATTTT. This sequence encodes CASSPLGNNQPQHF.

CDR3 in DNA: TGTGCCAGCAGGGCCCTGGGCGGTAGGAGCAATCAGCCCCAGCATTTT. This sequence encodes CASRALGGRSNQPQHF. V gene TRBV2 combines with J gene TRBJ1-5; D call uncertain. The V end lost 6 bases, the J end lost 1 base, and 16 bases lay between the germline ends. This CDR3 has 16 residues. CDR1 SNHLY and CDR2 FYNNEI come from the germline V gene.

This clone showed up just once. The junction differs from germline at one of its ends, possibly a read error. The chain combines TRBV7-2 with TRBJ2-5; D may match TRBD1 or TRBD2 (7 bases each). Germline values: CDR1 SGHTA, CDR2 FQGNSA. The CDR3 is 15 residues long. The CDR3 reads CASSFRQGRGETQYF. Here the CDR3 DNA reads TGTGCCAGCAGCTTCCGACAGGGTCGGGGGGAGACCCAATACTTC.

This chain connects TRBV19 to TRBJ2-3; 9 bases are shared with TRBD1. This CDR3 spans 14 amino acids. In germline, CDR1 is LNHDA, CDR2 SQIVND (reference sequence). The V and J ends lost 4 bases and 3 bases, in that order; junction bases with no gene match: 2. Here the CDR3 DNA reads TGTGCCAGTAGTACGACAGGGGGAACAGATACGCAGTATTTT. Translated, it gives CASSTTGGTDTQYF.

The chain is built from TRBV2 and TRBJ1-3; D is ambiguous. The germline V gene has CDR1 SNHLY and CDR2 FYNNEI. This CDR3 has 17 residues. V was cut by 1 base and J by 0 bases, with 13 bases left in between. The CDR3 is CASSEDVAGFSGNTIYF. In DNA form, the CDR3 reads TGTGCCAGCAGTGAAGATGTGGCGGGGTTCTCTGGAAACACCATATATTTT.

The chain has TRBV27 and TRBJ2-3, with D maybe TRBD1 (5 bases). Trimming pared 8 bases from V and 1 base from J, leaving 16 bases between. This CDR3 has 15 residues. Germline assignment: CDR1 MNHEY and CDR2 SMNVEV (reference sequence). CDR3 in amino acids: CASLTAQGGTDTQYF. The DNA for the CDR3 is TGTGCCAGCCTCACTGCCCAGGGCGGCACAGATACGCAGTATTTT.

The chain combines TRBV5-1 with TRBJ2-7; D is perhaps TRBD1 (5 bases). Trimming left V 2 bases short and J 3 bases short, with 12 bases between. Germline lookup yields CDR1 SGHRS and CDR2 YFSETQ. This CDR3 has 14 residues. Written as DNA, the CDR3 is TGCGCCAGCAGCTTTGTCCAGGGCAACTACGAGCAGTACTTC. Protein: CASSFVQGNYEQYF.

The chain carries TRBV19 and TRBJ2-5, with TRBD1 matching over 9 bases. After removal of 6 bases from V and 4 bases from J, the junction contained 3 bases not matched to a gene. The CDR3 has 13 residues. CDR1 and CDR2 from the germline V gene are LNHDA and SQIVND (reference sequence). CDR3 sequence (DNA): TGTGCCAGTAGACACAGGGGGCGAGAGACCCAGTACTTC. Residues: CASRHRGRETQYF. The full variable domain, with the rest looked up from reference TRBV19 and TRBJ2-5, is DGGITQSPKYLFRKEGQNVTLSCEQNLNHDAMYWYRQDPGQGLRLIYYSQIVNDFQKGDIAEGYSVSREKKESFPLTVTSAQKNPTAFYLCASRHRGRETQYFGPGTRLLVL.

The rearrangement joins TRBV5-6 to TRBJ2-5; 7 positions match TRBD2. The CDR3 consists of 14 residues. The ends lost 1 base at V and 3 bases at J; junction bases unmatched: 3. The germline V gene has CDR1 SGHDT and CDR2 YYEEEE. The CDR3 DNA reads as TGTGCCAGCAGCTTGTGGCTAGCGGAAGAGACCCAGTACTTC. This encodes CASSLWLAEETQYF.

The CDR3 region has the DNA TGTGCCAGCAGCTTGGGGACACCTAGCACAGATACGCAGTATTTT. Residues: CASSLGTPSTDTQYF. The rearrangement joins TRBV7-3 to TRBJ2-3; perhaps TRBD1 as D (6 bases). There are 15 residues in the CDR3. V was pared by 3 bases and J by 0 bases, with 10 bases between. Per germline, CDR1 SGHTA and CDR2 FQGTGA.

CDR3 coding DNA: TGTGCCAGCAGACCCAGTCCGTTATACGGGGGCTACACCTTC. It encodes CASRPSPLYGGYTF. The rearrangement joins TRBV6-5 to TRBJ1-2; D uncertain. Trimming cost V 6 bases and J 8 bases, with 19 bases left between them. This CDR3 has 14 residues. Germline CDR1 and CDR2: MNHEY and SVGAGI.

In DNA, the CDR3 is TGTGCCACCAGCAGAGTAGGACAGGGAGAGACCCAGTACTTC. It is translated as CATSRVGQGETQYF. The genes are TRBV15 and TRBJ2-5, with 8 bases identical to TRBD1. The V gene end was trimmed by 1 base and the J gene end by 4 bases; junction bases not matched to a gene: 2. Germline-derived CDR1 and CDR2 are LNHNV and YYDKDF (reference sequence). This CDR3 has 14 residues.

The chain joins TRBV5-3 to TRBJ1-2; TRBD1 matches 9 bases. TRBV5-3 falls under the ORF class, with uncertain function. CDR3 length equals 13 residues. The V and J ends lost 0 bases and 8 bases, in that order; junction bases with no gene match: 2. This CDR3 reads CARSLVTGGGYTF. CDR3 nucleotides: TGTGCCAGAAGCTTGGTAACAGGGGGCGGCTACACCTTC.

The rearrangement uses TRBV30 and TRBJ2-3, with TRBD2 matching 12 bases. This CDR3 is 15 amino acids long. Germline CDR1 and CDR2: GTSNPN and SVGIG (reference sequence). V lost 3 bases and J lost 4; bases outside the gene matches: 5. CDR3 DNA: TGTGCCTGGAGGGGACTAGCGGGTATGTCAGATACGCAGTATTTT. It translates to CAWRGLAGMSDTQYF.

This clone has more than one count but fewer than ten. V and J are TRBV7-2 and TRBJ1-1, with 8 nucleotides matching TRBD1. V dropped 1 base and J dropped 2; count of bases not matched to a gene: 3. This CDR3 is built from 15 residues. Germline CDR1 SGHTA, CDR2 FQGNSA. CDR3 protein: CASSLVGQGNTEAFF. The CDR3, as DNA: TGTGCCAGCAGCTTAGTAGGACAGGGTAACACTGAAGCTTTCTTT.

This chain connects TRBV12-3 or TRBV12-4 to TRBJ1-1; D remains ambiguous. Trimming cost V 4 bases and J 1 base, with 7 bases left between them. This CDR3 comprises 13 residues. CDR3: CASSSQTNTEAFF. The CDR3 DNA is TGTGCCAGCAGTTCACAGACGAACACTGAAGCTTTCTTT.

The J gene is TRBJ2-5, the V gene TRBV5-4; D gene ambiguous. V was shortened by 2 bases and J by 5 bases, with 7 bases between the two germline ends. Germline assignment: CDR1 SGHNT and CDR2 YYREEE (reference sequence). This CDR3 is 12 amino acids long. The CDR3 DNA follows: TGTGCCAGCAGCTTTCTAGGGGAGACCCAGTACTTC. Its protein is CASSFLGETQYF.

This chain links TRBV2 with TRBJ2-5; D remains unclear. This CDR3 contains 13 residues. Germline V gives CDR1 SNHLY, CDR2 FYNNEI. The ends were cut back, 7 bases at V and 9 bases at J, with 18 bases in the middle. The CDR3 spells CASKLDGRDAQYF. CDR3 bases: TGTGCCAGCAAATTGGACGGAAGAGATGCCCAGTACTTC.

V and J are TRBV18 and TRBJ2-1, with a tentative D call TRBD2 (5 bases). Trimming cost V 0 bases and J 7 bases, with 7 bases left between them. The CDR3 has 13 residues. Germline CDR1 reads KGHSH; CDR2 reads LQKENI. The CDR3 spells CASSPPSGNEQFF. The CDR3 nucleotides read TGTGCCAGCTCACCACCGTCGGGAAATGAGCAGTTCTTC.